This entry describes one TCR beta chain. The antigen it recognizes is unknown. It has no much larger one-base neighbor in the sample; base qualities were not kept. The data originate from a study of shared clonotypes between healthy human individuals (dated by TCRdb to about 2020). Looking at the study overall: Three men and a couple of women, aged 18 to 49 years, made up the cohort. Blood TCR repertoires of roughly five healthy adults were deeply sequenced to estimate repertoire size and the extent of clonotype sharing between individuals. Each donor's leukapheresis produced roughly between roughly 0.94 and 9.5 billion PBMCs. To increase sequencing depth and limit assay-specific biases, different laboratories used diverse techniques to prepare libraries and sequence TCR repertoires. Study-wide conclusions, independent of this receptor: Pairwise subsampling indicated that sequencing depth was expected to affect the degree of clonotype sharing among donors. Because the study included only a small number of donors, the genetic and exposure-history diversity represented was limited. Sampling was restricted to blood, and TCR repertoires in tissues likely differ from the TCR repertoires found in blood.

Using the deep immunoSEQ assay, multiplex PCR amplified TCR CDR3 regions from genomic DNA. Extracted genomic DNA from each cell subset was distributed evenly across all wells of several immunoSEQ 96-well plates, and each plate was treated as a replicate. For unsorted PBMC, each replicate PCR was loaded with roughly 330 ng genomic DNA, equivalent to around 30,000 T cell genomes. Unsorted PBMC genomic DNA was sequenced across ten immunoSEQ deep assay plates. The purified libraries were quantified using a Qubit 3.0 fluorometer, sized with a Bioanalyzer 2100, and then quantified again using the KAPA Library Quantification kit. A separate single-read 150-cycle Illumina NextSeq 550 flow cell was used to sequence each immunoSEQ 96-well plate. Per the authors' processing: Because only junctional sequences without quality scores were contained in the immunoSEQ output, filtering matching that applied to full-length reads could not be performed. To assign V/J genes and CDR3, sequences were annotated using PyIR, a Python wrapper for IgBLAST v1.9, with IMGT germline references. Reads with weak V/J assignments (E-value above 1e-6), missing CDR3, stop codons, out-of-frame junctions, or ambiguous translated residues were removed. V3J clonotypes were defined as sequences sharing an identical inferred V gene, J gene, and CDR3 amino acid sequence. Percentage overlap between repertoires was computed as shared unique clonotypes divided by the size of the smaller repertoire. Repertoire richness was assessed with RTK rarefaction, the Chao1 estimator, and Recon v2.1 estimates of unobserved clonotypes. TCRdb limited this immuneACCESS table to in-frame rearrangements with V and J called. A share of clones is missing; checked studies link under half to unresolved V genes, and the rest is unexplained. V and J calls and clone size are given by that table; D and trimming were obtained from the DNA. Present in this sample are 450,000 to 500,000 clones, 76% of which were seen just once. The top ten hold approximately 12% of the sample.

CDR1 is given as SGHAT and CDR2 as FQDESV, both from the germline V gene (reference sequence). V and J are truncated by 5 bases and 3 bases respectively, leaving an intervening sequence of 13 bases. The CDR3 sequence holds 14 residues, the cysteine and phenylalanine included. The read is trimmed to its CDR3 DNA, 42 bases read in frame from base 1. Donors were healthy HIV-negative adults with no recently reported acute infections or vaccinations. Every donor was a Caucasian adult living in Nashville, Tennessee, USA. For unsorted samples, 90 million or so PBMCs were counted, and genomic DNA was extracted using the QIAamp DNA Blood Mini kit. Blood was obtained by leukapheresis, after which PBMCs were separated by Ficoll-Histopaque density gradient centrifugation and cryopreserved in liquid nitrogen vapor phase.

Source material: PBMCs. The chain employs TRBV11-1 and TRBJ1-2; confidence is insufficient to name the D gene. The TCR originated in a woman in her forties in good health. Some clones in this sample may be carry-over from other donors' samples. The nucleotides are TGTGCCAGCAGCCCCGACGCGTTCGACTATGGCTACACCTTC. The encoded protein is CASSPDAFDYGYTF.